Each of the 5 T cell receptor beta chains below was sequenced from the same sample in a study of OX40 agonist ivuxolimab in advanced cancers. Data came from immunoSEQ multiplex PCR; TCRdb stores just in-frame clones and leaves some out. The repertoire holds approximately 80,000 clones, with roughly nine tenths as singletons. This specimen was CD4+ or CD8+ T cells sorted from blood, taken in a trial of the OX40 agonist ivuxolimab. Every receptor here comes from an adult with an advanced solid tumor such as melanoma, head and neck, liver or kidney cancer.

The J gene is TRBJ1-2, the V gene TRBV6-1, with 9 nucleotides matching TRBD1. V was clipped by 6 bases and J by 4 bases; unmatched bases: 9. The CDR3 is 15 residues long. CDR1 is MNHNS, CDR2 SASEGT, per germline. The CDR3 DNA reads TGTGCCAGCAGCCCGATACAGGGGGCGGTCTATGGCTACACCTTC. Residues: CASSPIQGAVYGYTF.

The chain employs TRBV10-3 and TRBJ1-2; D gene ambiguous. Per germline, CDR1 ENHRY and CDR2 SYGVKD. This CDR3 comprises 12 residues. Trimming removed 2 bases at V and 0 bases at J, with 1 base between. The CDR3 bases are TGTGCCATCAGTGAGGCTAACTATGGCTACACCTTC. Its protein product is CAISEANYGYTF.

In its sample, this clone was seen once. This rearrangement joins TRBV6-1 to TRBJ1-1, with 7 positions matching TRBD1. J lost 0 bases, V lost 5 bases, and 3 bases had no gene match. Germline CDR1 and CDR2: MNHNS and SASEGT. The CDR3 consists of 14 residues. CDR3 loop: CASSMGTVNTEAFF. CDR3 in DNA: TGTGCCAGCAGTATGGGGACAGTGAACACTGAAGCTTTCTTT.

The rearrangement joins TRBV19 to TRBJ2-3, with 10 bases aligning to TRBD2. With V trimmed by 5 bases and J by 2 bases, 1 base remained unmatched. CDR1 LNHDA and CDR2 SQIVND come from the germline V gene (reference sequence). The CDR3 is 14 residues long. The chain's CDR3 is CASSLAGVTDTQYF. DNA for the CDR3: TGTGCCAGTAGTCTAGCGGGGGTCACAGATACGCAGTATTTT.

The sample holds a few counts of this clone. CDR3 protein: CAWSVGGGEAFF. The DNA for the CDR3 is TGTGCCTGGAGTGTAGGCGGTGGGGAAGCTTTCTTT. The V call is TRBV30, the J call TRBJ1-1; D is uncertain. Germline assignment: CDR1 GTSNPN and CDR2 SVGIG (reference sequence). The CDR3 consists of 12 residues. The germline V and J ends were trimmed by 0 bases and 8 bases, with 10 bases remaining between them.